The 15 T cell receptor beta chains below all came from one sample that was sequenced in a study of blood T cell repertoires in COVID-19. Data came from immunoSEQ multiplex PCR; TCRdb stores just in-frame clones and leaves some out. The sample holds roughly 300,000 clones, around 90% seen once. Material for sequencing was peripheral blood. Every receptor here comes from a man aged 18 to 29 who had recovered from COVID-19.

There are a few counts of this clone. This chain uses TRBV30 with TRBJ2-7; possibly TRBD1 for D (5 bases). The CDR3 runs to 12 residues. With 2 bases removed from V and 2 bases from J, the gap between germline ends came to 7 bases. Looked up from germline, CDR1 is GTSNPN and CDR2 is SVGIG (reference sequence). The CDR3 loop reads CAWSMTAYEQYF. As DNA, the CDR3 is TGTGCCTGGAGTATGACAGCCTACGAGCAGTACTTC.

The chain joins TRBV20-1 to TRBJ2-3; possibly TRBD2 for D (5 bases). The CDR3 consists of 14 residues. Trimming left V 3 bases short and J 2 bases short, with 12 bases between. Germline CDR1 and CDR2: DFQATT and SNEGSKA (reference sequence). Here the CDR3 DNA reads TGCAGTGCTAGTGGCCTGAGGGTCACAGATACGCAGTATTTT. This translates into CSASGLRVTDTQYF.

This clone was seen only once. The chain combines TRBV19 with TRBJ1-1, with D perhaps matching TRBD1 (6 bases). V lost 5 bases and J 1 base, leaving 14 bases between the germline ends. The CDR3 loop spans 15 amino acids. The germline gives CDR1 LNHDA, CDR2 SQIVND (reference sequence). CDR3 sequence (DNA): TGTGCCAGTAGTGTTTTTCAGGGGCAGAACACTGAAGCTTTCTTT. It is translated as CASSVFQGQNTEAFF.

The genes are TRBV7-3 and TRBJ1-1, with D tentatively TRBD1 (5 bases). V lost 2 bases and J lost 1, with 17 bases in between. Germline V CDR1 and CDR2: SGHTA, FQGTGA. The CDR3 totals 17 residues. CDR3 coding DNA: TGTGCCAGCAGCTTATCGGCAGGGATGTGGGGGAACACTGAAGCTTTCTTT. It is translated as CASSLSAGMWGNTEAFF.

V gene TRBV30 combines with J gene TRBJ1-1, with 9 nucleotides matching TRBD1. This CDR3 contains 12 residues. CDR1 is GTSNPN and CDR2 is SVGIG in the germline V gene (reference sequence). J was trimmed by 10 bases and V by 4 bases; bases with no gene match: 7. The CDR3 DNA sequence: TGTGCCTGGAACAGGGGGCTTAGGGCAGCTTTCTTT. Its protein product is CAWNRGLRAAFF. Filled out from reference TRBV30 and TRBJ1-1, the complete variable domain reads SQTIHQWPATLVQPVGSPLSLECTVEGTSNPNLYWYRQAAGRGLQLLFYSVGIGQISSEVPQNLSASRPQDRQFILSSKKLLLSDSGFYLCAWNRGLRAAFFGQGTRLTVV.

This clone appeared a single time. The chain is built from TRBV19 and TRBJ1-1; 8 nucleotides match TRBD1. The CDR3 runs to 14 residues. With V trimmed by 4 bases and J by 2 bases, 3 bases remained unmatched. Germline V gene sequence: CDR1 LNHDA, CDR2 SQIVND (reference sequence). The CDR3 reads CASSTGTGNTEAFF. Written as DNA, the CDR3 is TGTGCCAGTAGTACGGGGACAGGAAACACTGAAGCTTTCTTT. Combining the CDR3 with reference TRBV19 and TRBJ1-1 gives the whole variable domain DGGITQSPKYLFRKEGQNVTLSCEQNLNHDAMYWYRQDPGQGLRLIYYSQIVNDFQKGDIAEGYSVSREKKESFPLTVTSAQKNPTAFYLCASSTGTGNTEAFFGQGTRLTVV.

The chain joins TRBV2 to TRBJ1-2; 9 bases align to TRBD1. V lost 6 bases, J lost 7 bases, and 9 bases stayed unmatched. Per the germline V gene, CDR1 is SNHLY and CDR2 is FYNNEI. The CDR3 extends over 14 amino acids. CDR3 nucleotide sequence: TGTGCCAGCAGCCAACAGGGGGCGACGCGTGGCTACACCTTC. Translation gives CASSQQGATRGYTF.

This clone came up a few times. The chain employs TRBV12-5 and TRBJ2-7; D gene uncertain. CDR3 length equals 12 residues. Per the germline V gene, CDR1 is LGHNT and CDR2 is FRNRAP. The V and J ends lost 1 base and 3 bases respectively, with 4 bases between them. The CDR3 nucleotides are TGTGCTAGTGGTTTGGAGCTCTACGAGCAGTACTTC. Amino acid sequence: CASGLELYEQYF.

The chain has TRBV29-1 and TRBJ1-1; D not resolved. V dropped 5 bases and J dropped 2 bases, with 15 bases sitting between them. The germline V gene has CDR1 SQVTM and CDR2 ANQGSEA. The CDR3 sequence is 14 residues long. The DNA for the CDR3 is TGCAGCGTTTTCCAGACACCATTAAACACTGAAGCTTTCTTT. It specifies CSVFQTPLNTEAFF.

The CDR3 nucleotides read TGTGCCAGCAGCGCAGATACAGGGGGTAGAGGGACTGGGGAAAAACTGTTTTTT. This encodes CASSADTGGRGTGEKLFF. J is TRBJ1-4 and V is TRBV9; 8 nucleotides line up with TRBD1. V was clipped by 3 bases and J by 8 bases; unmatched bases: 18. Germline CDR1 SGDLS, CDR2 YYNGEE. The CDR3 is 18 amino acids. The entire variable domain, with the rest obtained from reference TRBV9 and TRBJ1-4, is as follows: DSGVTQTPKHLITATGQRVTLRCSPRSGDLSVYWYQQSLDQGLQFLIQYYNGEERAKGNILERFSAQQFPDLHSELNLSSLELGDSALYFCASSADTGGRGTGEKLFFGSGTQLSVL.

This clone was observed a single time. V is TRBV28 and J is TRBJ1-2, with D possibly matching TRBD1 (6 bases). V lost 10 bases to trimming and J lost 2 bases, with 14 bases between them. CDR1 is MDHEN and CDR2 is SYDVKM in the germline V gene. The CDR3 extends over 13 amino acids. The CDR3 nucleotides read TGTGCCACCTGGACAGCGACCAACTATGGCTACACCTTC. It encodes CATWTATNYGYTF.

This sequence joins TRBV7-8 and TRBJ2-1; 7 positions match TRBD2. There are 15 residues in the CDR3. Germline V lookup: CDR1 SGHVS, CDR2 FQNEAQ. V shed 1 base, J shed 7 bases, and the junction held 7 bases outside the gene matches. CDR3 region: CASSLGATSKNEQFF. CDR3 coding DNA: TGTGCCAGCAGCTTAGGTGCGACTAGCAAGAATGAGCAGTTCTTC.

This sequence joins TRBV24-1 and TRBJ2-3; a possible D gene is TRBD2 (5 bases). Looked up from germline, CDR1 is KGHDR and CDR2 is SFDVKD. V gave up 6 bases and J gave up 1 base, with 13 bases separating them. This CDR3 contains 15 residues. As DNA, the CDR3 is TGTGCCACCAGTCTCGGGGTAGGTGGCACAGATACGCAGTATTTT. Translating gives CATSLGVGGTDTQYF.

The chain uses TRBV12-3 or TRBV12-4 and TRBJ2-1; tentatively, D is TRBD1 (5 bases). V shed 5 bases and J shed 7 bases, with 9 bases lying between them. This CDR3 has 12 residues. The CDR3 bases are TGTGCCAGCAGTCCCCCAGGGAATGAGCAGTTCTTC. This codes for CASSPPGNEQFF.

This clone turned up a few times. V gene TRBV5-4 combines with J gene TRBJ1-1; the match to TRBD1 covers 9 bases. The J segment lost 1 base and the V segment lost 4 bases, leaving 5 bases of the junction unmatched. The CDR3 contains 15 residues. In germline, CDR1 is SGHNT, CDR2 YYREEE (reference sequence). The DNA of the CDR3 is TGTGCCAGCAGCCCGACAGGGGGGCAGAACACTGAAGCTTTCTTT. Its protein product is CASSPTGGQNTEAFF.